This T cell receptor (beta chain) is drawn from a study of blood T cell repertoires in COVID-19. Study-level information: T cells, B-cell-depleted T cells, or PBMCs provided the cDNA or gDNA that served as material.

Profiling relied on immunoSEQ multiplex PCR, and the TCRdb table lists in-frame clones only, not all of them. Of 120,000 or so clones listed, 88% are singletons. The sequenced material came from peripheral blood. This TCR derives from a human donor in a cohort sampled during active COVID-19.

CDR3 in amino acids: CASFSSSTDTQYF. The CDR3 DNA sequence: TGTGCCAGCTTCTCTTCTAGCACAGATACGCAGTATTTT. The chain recombines TRBV7-9 with TRBJ2-3, with D unresolved. The CDR3 totals 13 residues. V shed 8 bases and J shed 0 bases, with 9 bases lying between them. Germline CDR1 reads SEHNR; CDR2 reads FQNEAQ (reference sequence).